The clone carrying this T cell receptor beta chain was observed a handful of times. The record originates from a study of blood T cells in healthy people across ages. The second PCR ran roughly 7 to 11 cycles with a sample-barcoded 5' primer and J-beta primers. A single record per CDR3 protein comes from TCRdb applying MiXCR to the 5' RACE reads. Of about 640,000 distinct CDR3 sequences in the sample, approximately 50% were seen once. The clonotype comes from a man between 60 and 75 years old in good health. Sample: blood.

In DNA, the CDR3 is TGCAGCGTTGTAGAACAGGGGGTAGAGACCCAGTACTTC. Its protein product is CSVVEQGVETQYF. The chain links TRBV29-1 to TRBJ2-5, with 8 bases matching TRBD1. The CDR3 is made up of 13 amino acids. V shed 4 bases, J shed 4 bases, and the junction held 5 bases outside the gene matches. CDR1 is SQVTM, CDR2 ANQGSEA, per germline.